What follows are 9 T cell receptor delta chains derived from one specimen sequenced in a study of gamma-delta chains in newborns, infants, children. TCRdb re-identified clones in the reads via CATT. The sample records approximately 5,000 delta-chain clones, roughly 3.3% being singletons. The sample was blood. These receptors originate from a child who was a newborn, infant or young child, either healthy, febrile or measles-vaccinated (not recorded which).

Points on this clone: In the same sample, other DNA sequences code for this CDR3. The chain is built from TRDV2 and TRDJ3, with 12 nucleotides matching TRDD3. With V trimmed by 2 bases and J by 1 base, 2 bases remained unmatched. CDR3 length: 18 amino acids. Germline CDR1 is GEAIGNYY and CDR2 is EKD. This chain's CDR3 is CACDKLGDTSWDTRQMFF. DNA for the CDR3: TGTGCCTGTGACAAACTGGGGGATACTTCCTGGGACACCCGACAGATGTTTTTC.

Notes on this clone: This likely came from a read error, as a far larger clone is one base away. Other DNA sequences in the same sample also yield this CDR3. The J gene is TRDJ3, the V gene TRDV2; 10 bases are a match to TRDD3. CDR3 length: 18 residues. V was clipped by 1 base and J by 0 bases; unmatched bases: 2. The germline CDR1 and CDR2 sequences are GEAIGNYY and EKD. CDR3 sequence: CACDTGGYRSWDTRQMFF. CDR3 DNA: TGTGCCTGTGACACTGGGGGATACCGCTCCTGGGACACCCGACAGATGTTTTTC.

The V call is TRDV2, the J call TRDJ3, with 8 bases fitting TRDD3. Germline loops: CDR1 GEAIGNYY, CDR2 EKD. This CDR3 region has 18 residues. V lost 1 base and J lost 1; bases outside the gene matches: 5. CDR3 in amino acids: CACDTVGDESWDTRQMFF. The CDR3 coding sequence is TGTGCCTGTGACACGGTGGGGGATGAGTCCTGGGACACCCGACAGATGTTTTTC.

The rearrangement uses TRDV2 and TRDJ3; TRDD3 matches 9 bases. J gave up 2 bases and V 0 bases, and 4 bases lay outside the gene matches. Germline V lookup: CDR1 GEAIGNYY, CDR2 EKD. This CDR3 is 18 amino acids long. The CDR3 spells CACDTGDTRTWDTRQMFF. DNA for the CDR3: TGTGCCTGTGACACCGGGGATACGCGCACCTGGGACACCCGACAGATGTTTTTC.

The CDR3 spells CACDTLVSSWDTRQMFF. CDR3 sequence (DNA): TGTGCCTGTGACACCTTGGTTAGCTCCTGGGACACCCGACAGATGTTTTTC. V usage is TRDV2 and J usage is TRDJ3; D is unclear. Germline loops: CDR1 GEAIGNYY, CDR2 EKD. There are 17 residues in the CDR3. Trimming removed 0 bases from V and 0 bases from J, with 8 bases in between.

By proportion, this clone is medium-sized (0.01 to 0.1%). The rearrangement links TRDV2 to TRDJ3; 11 bases are shared with TRDD3. V shed 0 bases and J 0 bases; nucleotides not matched to a gene: 6. Germline CDR1 and CDR2: GEAIGNYY and EKD. The CDR3 runs 20 residues. CDR3 sequence (DNA): TGTGCCTGTGACACCGTACCTCTGGGGGATACCTCCTGGGACACCCGACAGATGTTTTTC. This codes for CACDTVPLGDTSWDTRQMFF.

The gene calls are TRDV3 and TRDJ1; 13 positions match TRDD3. Germline CDR1 is TVYSNPD and CDR2 is GDNSRS (reference sequence). V dropped 2 bases and J dropped 3; count of bases not matched to a gene: 6. CDR3 size: 15 residues. The CDR3 bases are TGTGCCTTTGGTACTGGGGGATACGTACCCGATAAACTCATCTTT. The encoded protein is CAFGTGGYVPDKLIF.

As for this clone: A far more abundant clone sits one base away, making this likely a read error. The chain has TRDV2 and TRDJ1, with D tentatively TRDD3 (5 bases). The CDR3 consists of 14 residues. The germline CDR1 and CDR2 sequences are GEAIGNYY and EKD. V lost 0 bases, J lost 0 bases, and 7 bases lay in between. DNA for the CDR3: TGTGCCTGTGACACCGCGGGGGACACCGATAAACTCATCTTT. It yields the protein CACDTAGDTDKLIF.

The gene calls are TRDV2 and TRDJ3; TRDD3 matches 12 bases. V lost 3 bases and J lost 0; bases outside the gene matches: 17. This CDR3 has 23 amino acids. Germline V gene data show CDR1 as GEAIGNYY and CDR2 as EKD. CDR3 DNA sequence: TGTGCCTGTGACGCCCGTACTGGGGGATACCTCCCTAGCCGCTCCTGGGACACCCGACAGATGTTTTTC. Residues: CACDARTGGYLPSRSWDTRQMFF.